A selection of T cell receptor beta chains follows, all from one sample in a study of T cells after yellow fever vaccination. TCRdb processed the 5' RACE reads anew with MiXCR; each CDR3 protein has one entry. In the table there are 25,000 to 35,000 distinct CDR3 sequences, around 4.6% of which are singletons. The sequences come from CD8+ T cells sorted from PBMCs, collected 10 days after the yellow fever booster vaccination. These receptors originate from a man between 25 and 39 years old who received the YFV17D yellow fever vaccine. Each CDR3 is given with its conserved first and last residue. D genes are given only for firm matches. Clone size appears in some rows only: once, few, many, or a class for an expanded clone.

clone_size,d_call,j_call,v_call,cdr3_nt,cdr3_aa
many,TRBD1,TRBJ2-7,TRBV29-1,TGCAGCGCCCTGACAGGGGCTAACTACGAGCAGTACTTC,CSALTGANYEQYF
many,.,TRBJ2-2,TRBV6-5,TGTGCCAGCAGTTACGAAGGGGCGCACACCGGGGAGCTGTTTTTT,CASSYEGAHTGELFF
many,.,TRBJ2-2,TRBV29-1,TGCAGCGTTGAAGACCCCGGGGGTTTAGGGACCGGGGAGCTGTTTTTT,CSVEDPGGLGTGELFF
many,.,TRBJ1-1,TRBV29-1,TGCAGCGTTGGTGACACAGAGACGAACACTGAAGCTTTCTTT,CSVGDTETNTEAFF
many,.,TRBJ2-3,TRBV7-2,TGTGCCAGCAGCTTAGTAGGGGGGGGCACAGATACGCAGTATTTT,CASSLVGGGTDTQYF
many,.,TRBJ2-7,TRBV19,TGTGCCAGTAGTCCCGGGGCTGGCTACGAGCAGTACTTC,CASSPGAGYEQYF
many,TRBD1,TRBJ2-5,TRBV24-1,TGTGCCACCAGTGATTTCGGGACAGGGGGAGAGACCCAGTACTTC,CATSDFGTGGETQYF
.,.,TRBJ2-7,TRBV4-2,TGTGCCATCAGCCCGGGGCACAGCTGCGAGCAGTACTTC,CAISPGHSCEQYF
many,TRBD2,TRBJ2-7,TRBV6-1,TGTGCCAGCAGCGATCCGACCGGGAGGGCCCCTCGACAGTACTTC,CASSDPTGRAPRQYF
.,TRBD1,TRBJ2-7,TRBV12-3/TRBV12-4,TGTGCCACCCCTGTCGTCGGGACAGGGGATCGTATCCCTTTCTACGAGCAGTACTTC,CATPVVGTGDRIPFYEQYF
many,.,TRBJ2-7,TRBV3-1,TGTGCCAGCAGCCAAGTGGGTGGCAGGGACGGAATCTACGAGCAGTACTTC,CASSQVGGRDGIYEQYF
many,.,TRBJ1-2,TRBV3-1,TGTGCCAGCAGCCAGCCCACCAGGGGTGGCGGAGATGGCTACACCTTC,CASSQPTRGGGDGYTF
many,.,TRBJ2-2,TRBV9,TGTGCCAGCAGCGTAGAATCGGGTGAACAAACCGGGGAGCTGTTTTTT,CASSVESGEQTGELFF
many,TRBD1,TRBJ2-7,TRBV7-6,TGTGCCAGCAGCTTCGAGGCAGGGGGAAACGAGCAGTACTTC,CASSFEAGGNEQYF
few,TRBD1,TRBJ2-3,TRBV13,TGTGCCAGCAGCTCGGGGACAGCTAGCACAGATACGCAGTATTTT,CASSSGTASTDTQYF
many,.,TRBJ2-1,TRBV3-1,TGTGCCAGCAGCCAAGAAAGGCCTTCAGGGGCCCTCTTCTTC,CASSQERPSGALFF
many,TRBD2,TRBJ2-1,TRBV11-2,TGTGCCAGCAGCGCCCTGCTAGCGGTAAGCTCCTACAATGAGCAGTTCTTC,CASSALLAVSSYNEQFF
many,.,TRBJ2-4,TRBV4-3,TGCGCCAGCAGCCAAGAGAGGTTCGGCAAAAACATTCAGTACTTC,CASSQERFGKNIQYF
many,.,TRBJ2-2,TRBV6-1,TGTGCCAGCAGTGACGAGGCGGGATACACCGGGGAGCTGTTTTTT,CASSDEAGYTGELFF
many,TRBD1,TRBJ1-2,TRBV29-1,TGCAGCGTTGATACCCTGACAGGGGAGCTTGGCTACACCTTC,CSVDTLTGELGYTF
many,.,TRBJ2-3,TRBV4-3,TGCGCCAGCAGCCCGCGGACAGCCACAGATACGCAGTATTTT,CASSPRTATDTQYF
many,.,TRBJ2-7,TRBV5-4,TGTGCCAGCAGCGACAGGGAGGGAAAGTCCTACGAGCAGTACTTC,CASSDREGKSYEQYF
many,.,TRBJ2-5,TRBV5-1,TGCGCCAGCATCGGGACAAACCAAGAGACCCAGTACTTC,CASIGTNQETQYF
many,.,TRBJ1-5,TRBV12-3/TRBV12-4,TGTGCCAGCAACCAACCTGGTCAGCCCCAGCATTTT,CASNQPGQPQHF
many,.,TRBJ2-2,TRBV7-8,TGTGCCAGCAGCCGACCCCCCCCGGGGTACACCGGGGAGCTGTTTTTT,CASSRPPPGYTGELFF
many,TRBD1,TRBJ2-1,TRBV9,TGTGCCAGCAGCGTAGAGGGGGCGGGTGGTGAGCAGTTCTTC,CASSVEGAGGEQFF
many,.,TRBJ2-1,TRBV7-8,TGTGCCAGCAGCTTAGCCAATTACAATGAGCAGTTCTTC,CASSLANYNEQFF
.,.,TRBJ2-5,TRBV29-1,TGCAGCGTTGAGGGGGGTGGGCAAGAGACCCAGTACTTC,CSVEGGGQETQYF
many,TRBD1,TRBJ1-2,TRBV29-1,TGCAGCGTTGACTCGGACAGGGATTATGGCTACACCTTC,CSVDSDRDYGYTF
many,.,TRBJ2-7,TRBV7-8,TGTGCTACCAGCTCTCGGAGGGCTGCAGTGGAGCAGTACTTC,CATSSRRAAVEQYF
many,.,TRBJ2-7,TRBV20-1,TGCAGTGTTCAGTCCTGGGGGACGGTTACCTACGAGCAGTACTTC,CSVQSWGTVTYEQYF
many,.,TRBJ2-3,TRBV10-1,TGCGCCAGCAGTACAATACCCTGGGATACGCAGTATTTT,CASSTIPWDTQYF
many,.,TRBJ2-5,TRBV7-8,TGTGCCAGCAGCTTATCAGAGACCCAGTACTTC,CASSLSETQYF
many,.,TRBJ2-7,TRBV4-3,TGCGCCAGCAGCCAAGAGTTCGGGTACGAGCAGTACTTC,CASSQEFGYEQYF
many,.,TRBJ2-1,TRBV29-1,TGCAGCGTTGAACTCAGTCGACTGGAGCAGTTCTTC,CSVELSRLEQFF
many,.,TRBJ2-7,TRBV2,TGTGCCAGCAGATTAGTAGCGGCCCTCTACGAGCAGTACTTC,CASRLVAALYEQYF
.,TRBD2,TRBJ2-6,TRBV6-2/TRBV6-3,TGTGCCAGCAGTTACTCGAACATCGCGGGAGTCCCAGTTAATGGGGCCAACGTCCTGACTTTC,CASSYSNIAGVPVNGANVLTF
many,.,TRBJ2-5,TRBV15,TGTGCCACCAGCAGAGAGGGTGGGATTCAAGAGACCCAGTACTTC,CATSREGGIQETQYF
many,TRBD1,TRBJ2-7,TRBV7-8,TGTGCCAGCAGCTTTGGAACGGGACAGGGGGGCAACGAGCAGTACTTC,CASSFGTGQGGNEQYF
many,.,TRBJ2-5,TRBV28,TGTGCCAGCAGTTTATGGGCTATAACTTTAGCCCAAGAGACCCAGTACTTC,CASSLWAITLAQETQYF
many,TRBD2,TRBJ2-7,TRBV28,TGTGCCAGCAGTCCAGGACTAGTGCAGGCCGAGCAGTACTTC,CASSPGLVQAEQYF
many,TRBD2,TRBJ2-3,TRBV12-3/TRBV12-4,TGTGCCAGCAACCAAGCGGGAGGGCCCGCAGATACGCAGTATTTT,CASNQAGGPADTQYF
many,TRBD1,TRBJ2-1,TRBV27,TGTGCCAGCAGTTTGGGACAGGGGGCTGCGAATGAGCAGTTCTTC,CASSLGQGAANEQFF
many,TRBD2,TRBJ2-1,TRBV25-1,TGTGCCAGCCGTGGAAGACTAGCCCATGAGCAGTTCTTC,CASRGRLAHEQFF
many,TRBD1,TRBJ2-1,TRBV6-4,TGTGCCAGCAGTATCCCGGGACAGGGTTATTCGCGGCCTTACAATGAGCAGTTCTTC,CASSIPGQGYSRPYNEQFF
many,.,TRBJ2-7,TRBV9,TGTGCCAGCACTCCGGGGAGCAGCAATTCCTACGAGCAGTACTTC,CASTPGSSNSYEQYF
many,.,TRBJ1-6,TRBV7-2,TGTGCCAGCAGCTGGGCAGGGCCGAGCTCCTATAATTCACCCCTCCACTTT,CASSWAGPSSYNSPLHF
many,.,TRBJ2-7,TRBV7-2,TGTGCCAGCAGCTTAGCCCCAGGGGAGGGGCCCTACGAGCAGTACTTC,CASSLAPGEGPYEQYF
many,.,TRBJ2-7,TRBV6-6,TGTGCCACCTCCGAATCTACCTACGAGCAGTACTTC,CATSESTYEQYF
many,TRBD2,TRBJ2-1,TRBV5-1,TGCGCCAGCAGCTTGCCGCGTGGGACTAGCGGATACAATGAGCAGTTCTTC,CASSLPRGTSGYNEQFF
.,.,TRBJ1-1,TRBV12-3/TRBV12-4,TGTGCCTTCAGTTTCCAACCCTCACTGGTGGCGAACACTGAAGCTTTCTTT,CAFSFQPSLVANTEAFF
many,TRBD2,TRBJ2-7,TRBV7-9,TGTGCCAGCAGCTTGGGAGCGGGAGGAATGGGCGAGCAGTACTTC,CASSLGAGGMGEQYF
many,.,TRBJ2-6,TRBV6-5,TGTGCCAGCAGTTTCTCTGGGGCCAACGTCCTGACTTTC,CASSFSGANVLTF